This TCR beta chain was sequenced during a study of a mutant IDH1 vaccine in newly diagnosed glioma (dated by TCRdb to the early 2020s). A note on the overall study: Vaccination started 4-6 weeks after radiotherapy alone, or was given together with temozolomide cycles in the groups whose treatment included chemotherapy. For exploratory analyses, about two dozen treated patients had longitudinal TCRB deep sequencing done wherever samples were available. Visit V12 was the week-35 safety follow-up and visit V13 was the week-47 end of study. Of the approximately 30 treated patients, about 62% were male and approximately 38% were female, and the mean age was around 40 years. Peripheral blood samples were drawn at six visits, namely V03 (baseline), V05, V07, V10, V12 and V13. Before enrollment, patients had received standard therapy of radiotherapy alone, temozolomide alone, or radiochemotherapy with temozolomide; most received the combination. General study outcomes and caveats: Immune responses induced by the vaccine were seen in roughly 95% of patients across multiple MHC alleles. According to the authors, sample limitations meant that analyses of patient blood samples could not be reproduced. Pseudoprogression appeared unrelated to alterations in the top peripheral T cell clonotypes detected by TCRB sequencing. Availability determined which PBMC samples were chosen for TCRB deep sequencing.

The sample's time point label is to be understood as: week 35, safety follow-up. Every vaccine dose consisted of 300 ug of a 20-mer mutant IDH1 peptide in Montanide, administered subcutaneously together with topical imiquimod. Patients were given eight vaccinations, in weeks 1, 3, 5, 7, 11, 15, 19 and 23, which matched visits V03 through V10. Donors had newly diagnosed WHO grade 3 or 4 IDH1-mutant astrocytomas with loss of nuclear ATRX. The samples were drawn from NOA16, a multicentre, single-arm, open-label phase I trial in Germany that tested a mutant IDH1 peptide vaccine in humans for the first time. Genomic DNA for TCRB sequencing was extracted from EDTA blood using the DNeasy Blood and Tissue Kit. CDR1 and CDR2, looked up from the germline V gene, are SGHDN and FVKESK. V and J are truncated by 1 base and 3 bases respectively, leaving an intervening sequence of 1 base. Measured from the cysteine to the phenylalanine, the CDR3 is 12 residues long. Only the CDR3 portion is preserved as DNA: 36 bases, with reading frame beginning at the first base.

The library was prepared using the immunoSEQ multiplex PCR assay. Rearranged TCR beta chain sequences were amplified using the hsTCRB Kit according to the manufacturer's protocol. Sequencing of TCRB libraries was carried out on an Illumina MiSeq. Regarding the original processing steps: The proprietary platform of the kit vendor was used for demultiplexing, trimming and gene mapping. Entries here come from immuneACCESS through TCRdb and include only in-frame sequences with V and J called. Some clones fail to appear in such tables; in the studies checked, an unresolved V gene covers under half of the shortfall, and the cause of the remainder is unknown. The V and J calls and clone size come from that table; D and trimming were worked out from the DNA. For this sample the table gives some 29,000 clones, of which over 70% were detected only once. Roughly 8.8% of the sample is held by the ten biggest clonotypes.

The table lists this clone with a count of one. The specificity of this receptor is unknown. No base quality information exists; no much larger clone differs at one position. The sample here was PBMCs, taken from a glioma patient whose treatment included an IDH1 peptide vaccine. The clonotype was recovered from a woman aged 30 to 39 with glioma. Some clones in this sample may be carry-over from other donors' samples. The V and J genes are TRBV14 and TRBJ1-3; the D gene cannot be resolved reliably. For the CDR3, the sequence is CASSQGGNTIYF. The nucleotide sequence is TGTGCCAGCAGCCAAGGTGGAAACACCATATATTTT. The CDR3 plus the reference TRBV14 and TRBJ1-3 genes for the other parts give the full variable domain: EAGVTQFPSHSVIEKGQTVTLRCDPISGHDNLYWYRRVMGKEIKFLLHFVKESKQDESGMPNNRFLAERTGGTYSTLKVQPAELEDSGVYFCASSQGGNTIYFGEGSWLTVV.